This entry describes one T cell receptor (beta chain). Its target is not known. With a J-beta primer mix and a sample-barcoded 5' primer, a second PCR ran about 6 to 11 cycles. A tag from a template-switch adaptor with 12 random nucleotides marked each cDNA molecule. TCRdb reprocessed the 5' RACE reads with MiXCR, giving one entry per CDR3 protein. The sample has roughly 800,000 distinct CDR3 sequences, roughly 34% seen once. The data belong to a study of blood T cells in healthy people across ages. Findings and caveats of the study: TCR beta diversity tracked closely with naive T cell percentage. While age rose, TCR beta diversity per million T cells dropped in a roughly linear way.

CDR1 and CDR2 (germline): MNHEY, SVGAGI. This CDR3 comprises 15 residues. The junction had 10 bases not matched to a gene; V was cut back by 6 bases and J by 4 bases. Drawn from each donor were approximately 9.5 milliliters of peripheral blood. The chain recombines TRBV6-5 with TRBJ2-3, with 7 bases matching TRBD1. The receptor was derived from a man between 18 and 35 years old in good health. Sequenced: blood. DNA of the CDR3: TGTGCCAGCAGGGTCTGGGACAGTTTACCAGATACGCAGTATTTT. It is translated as CASRVWDSLPDTQYF.